The entry that follows covers one T cell receptor beta chain sequence. It may be a read error: a sequence one base away is much more abundant. Germline loops: CDR1 SQVTM, CDR2 ANQGSEA. V lost 2 bases to trimming and J lost 7 bases; unmatched junction nucleotides: 13. This CDR3 comprises 16 residues. The data stem from a study of tumor-infiltrating lymphocytes in primary liver carcinoma. Study overall: Read depth, roughly 3.65 to 8 million productive TCRbeta reads, did not differ significantly between tissues.

A constant-region primer primed TCR beta cDNA synthesis from around 500 ng of total RNA. The TCR beta library was amplified through three nested multiplex PCR rounds in a modified ARM-PCR procedure. TRBV1-TRBV30 forward and Cbeta reverse primers drove the first two approximately 10-cycle rounds. TCRdb called the multiplex PCR reads again in MiXCR, with one record for every CDR3 protein. The data show about 64,000 distinct CDR3 sequences, about 65% seen once. Both RNA and DNA were isolated together from about 19-30 mg of bulk tissue that had not been sorted. This chain connects TRBV29-1 to TRBJ2-1; 8 nucleotides match TRBD2. This TCR derives from a man aged 35 to 55 with primary liver carcinoma and hepatitis B virus infection. Sequences were obtained from liver tumor tissue from sampling region 4. Subset denoted: tumor region T4, right-lateral pole. The CDR3 DNA is TGCAGCGTTGAACTGTCCGGGACTAGTGGGAGGAATGAGCAGTTCTTC. Its protein is CSVELSGTSGRNEQFF.